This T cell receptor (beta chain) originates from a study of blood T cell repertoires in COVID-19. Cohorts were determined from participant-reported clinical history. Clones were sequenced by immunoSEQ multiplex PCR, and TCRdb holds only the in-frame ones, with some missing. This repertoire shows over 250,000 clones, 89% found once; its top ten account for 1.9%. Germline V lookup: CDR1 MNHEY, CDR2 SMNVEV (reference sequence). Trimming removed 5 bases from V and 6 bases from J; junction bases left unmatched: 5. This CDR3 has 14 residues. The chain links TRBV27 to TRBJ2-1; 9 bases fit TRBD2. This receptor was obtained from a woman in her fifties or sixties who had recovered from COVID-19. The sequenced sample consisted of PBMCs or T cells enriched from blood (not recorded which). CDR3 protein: CASSVAGVRNEQFF. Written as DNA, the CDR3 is TGTGCCAGCAGTGTAGCGGGAGTGCGCAATGAGCAGTTCTTC.